Presented here are 19 T cell receptor beta chains from one specimen sequenced in a study of cytomegalovirus exposure and HLA in healthy donors. Sequencing was performed with immunoSEQ multiplex PCR; in TCRdb, only in-frame clones are kept and a portion is missing. The data hold around 60,000 clones, with 90% to 95% observed a single time. Sequenced: PBMCs. The receptors come from a woman aged 18-30 years in good health and CMV-seronegative.

The rearrangement joins TRBV2 to TRBJ1-2, with TRBD1 as a possible D gene (5 bases). The CDR3 is 13 amino acids. The V end was cut by 5 bases, the J end by 2 bases, with 9 bases between. The germline V gene has CDR1 SNHLY and CDR2 FYNNEI. In DNA, the CDR3 is TGTGCCAGCAGTAAAGACAGCAACTATGGCTACACCTTC. The encoded protein is CASSKDSNYGYTF.

The chain couples TRBV7-3 to TRBJ2-2; 10 bases are a match to TRBD2. Germline V gene data show CDR1 as SGHTA and CDR2 as FQGTGA. The CDR3 covers 15 residues. J gave up 5 bases and V 5 bases, and 5 bases lay outside the gene matches. CDR3 region: CASSPISGGTGELFF. CDR3 bases: TGTGCCAGCAGCCCTATTAGCGGGGGGACCGGGGAGCTGTTTTTT.

To note about this clone: Distinct nucleotide sequences in the sample also encode this CDR3. The chain recombines TRBV4-1 with TRBJ1-4; D is unresolved. V was trimmed by 5 bases and J by 0 bases, leaving 7 bases between them. The CDR3 spans 14 residues. The germline V gene encodes CDR1 MGHRA and CDR2 YSYEKL. In nucleotides, the CDR3 is TGCGCCAGCAGCTTACATACAACTAATGAAAAACTGTTTTTT. Its translation: CASSLHTTNEKLFF.

The count of this clone is one. This chain connects TRBV28 to TRBJ2-5; possibly TRBD1 for D (6 bases). This CDR3 comprises 12 residues. The ends were cut back, 10 bases at V and 6 bases at J, with 15 bases in the middle. Germline V lookup: CDR1 MDHEN, CDR2 SYDVKM. The CDR3 nucleotides are TGTGCCACCAATGGACAGTATCAGACCCAGTACTTC. Translating gives CATNGQYQTQYF.

This clone was observed a few times. The chain joins TRBV5-1 to TRBJ2-5; TRBD2 agrees at 7 bases. The CDR3 totals 14 residues. Germline V gives CDR1 SGHRS, CDR2 YFSETQ. V lost 4 bases to trimming and J lost 1 base; unmatched junction nucleotides: 4. The CDR3 loop reads CASSRDYRQETQYF. The CDR3 DNA follows: TGCGCCAGCAGCCGGGACTACCGCCAAGAGACCCAGTACTTC.

The chain links TRBV4-2 to TRBJ1-2; maybe TRBD1 (5 bases). CDR1 is LGHNA and CDR2 is YNFKEQ in the germline V gene. The CDR3 has 15 amino acids. The V and J ends lost 0 bases and 4 bases respectively, with 12 bases between them. CDR3: CASSQEGEALYGYTF. The CDR3 DNA sequence: TGTGCCAGCAGCCAAGAGGGGGAGGCCCTCTATGGCTACACCTTC.

This chain joins TRBV21-1 and TRBJ2-7; the table gives TRBD1 as D, unverified against the DNA. TRBV21-1 is termed a pseudogene. The CDR3 has 16 residues. The CDR3: CASSPPTGGLIYEQYF. CDR3 nucleotides: TGTGCCAGCAGCCCCCCAACAGGGGGCTTAATCTACGAGCAGTACTTC.

J is TRBJ2-5 and V is TRBV5-1; 9 bases agree with TRBD1. The V segment lost 4 bases and the J segment 3 bases; nucleotides outside the gene matches: 4. CDR3 length: 14 residues. In germline, CDR1 is SGHRS, CDR2 YFSETQ. CDR3 region: CASSEDRGKETQYF. CDR3 bases: TGCGCCAGCAGCGAGGACAGGGGTAAAGAGACCCAGTACTTC.

V is TRBV5-1 and J is TRBJ2-1; D gene unclear. Germline CDR1 is SGHRS and CDR2 is YFSETQ. Trimming took off 4 bases at V and 1 base at J, with 3 bases between the two ends. The CDR3 length is 12 residues. CDR3 nucleotide sequence: TGCGCCAGCAGCCCTTCCTACAATGAGCAGTTCTTC. Translated: CASSPSYNEQFF.

This clone was detected only a few times. The CDR3 sequence: CASSVTGTTYNEQFF. The CDR3 DNA reads TGTGCCAGCAGCGTTACCGGGACTACCTACAATGAGCAGTTCTTC. The chain uses TRBV7-2 and TRBJ2-1; 7 nucleotides agree with TRBD2. V trimming: 5 bases; J trimming: 2 bases; junction bases outside the gene matches: 6. The CDR3 is 15 amino acids. From germline, CDR1 is SGHTA and CDR2 FQGNSA.

This sequence joins TRBV11-2 and TRBJ2-3; a possible D gene is TRBD2 (6 bases). V lost 4 bases and J lost 5, with 7 bases in between. Germline-derived CDR1 and CDR2 are SGHAT and FQNNGV. The CDR3 runs 12 residues. CDR3 sequence: CASSSEGDTQYF. CDR3 DNA sequence: TGTGCCAGCAGCTCGGAGGGAGATACGCAGTATTTT.

This chain joins TRBV7-2 and TRBJ1-2; possibly TRBD1 for D (6 bases). Trimming took off 5 bases at V and 6 bases at J, with 16 bases between the two ends. Germline V CDR1 and CDR2: SGHTA, FQGNSA. The CDR3 covers 14 residues. CDR3: CASSLYREVNGYTF. The DNA for the CDR3 is TGTGCCAGCAGCCTTTACAGGGAAGTGAATGGCTACACCTTC.

The V and J genes are TRBV4-1 and TRBJ1-1; D might be TRBD1 (5 bases). Trimming left V 1 base short and J 5 bases short, with 14 bases between. Germline assignment: CDR1 MGHRA and CDR2 YSYEKL. CDR3 size: 15 residues. CDR3 sequence: CASSQGKGSGTEAFF. The CDR3 DNA reads TGCGCCAGCAGCCAAGGAAAGGGGAGCGGGACTGAAGCTTTCTTT.

The CDR3 bases are TGCAGCGTTGTACAGGGGGCAACCGGGGAGCTGTTTTTT. Translated, it gives CSVVQGATGELFF. J is TRBJ2-2 and V is TRBV29-1, with 9 bases fitting TRBD1. The V gene's germline CDR1 is SQVTM and CDR2 ANQGSEA. The CDR3 has 13 amino acids. The trim removed 4 bases at V and 5 bases at J, leaving 2 bases unmatched.

V and J are TRBV29-1 and TRBJ2-5; 11 bases fit TRBD2. This CDR3 contains 15 residues. CDR1 SQVTM and CDR2 ANQGSEA come from the germline V gene. The trim removed 4 bases at V and 5 bases at J, leaving 9 bases unmatched. Here the CDR3 DNA reads TGCAGCGTTGGGCAACTAGCGGGGGTGGGTGAGACCCAGTACTTC. Amino acid sequence: CSVGQLAGVGETQYF.

The CDR3 loop reads CASSLGLGINEKLFF. In nucleotides, the CDR3 is TGTGCCAGCAGCTTGGGGCTCGGGATTAATGAAAAACTGTTTTTT. V usage is TRBV5-6 and J usage is TRBJ1-4; no clear D gene. The V and J ends lost 0 bases and 4 bases respectively, with 10 bases between them. This CDR3 has 15 amino acids. Germline V CDR1 and CDR2: SGHDT, YYEEEE.

The chain links TRBV7-6 to TRBJ1-2; D is possibly TRBD1 (6 bases). The germline CDR1 and CDR2 sequences are SGHVS and FNYEAQ. This CDR3 has 15 residues. The V gene lost 4 bases and the J gene lost 6 bases, with 18 bases spanning the gap. The DNA of the CDR3 is TGTGCCAGCAGCTCCAACCCCGTGAACAGGGATGGCTACACCTTC. This encodes CASSSNPVNRDGYTF.

CDR3 sequence: CASSLAGGPHNEQFF. The CDR3 DNA sequence: TGTGCCAGCTCATTAGCGGGGGGGCCCCACAATGAGCAGTTCTTC. The V call is TRBV27, the J call TRBJ2-1; 11 bases map to TRBD2. CDR1 MNHEY and CDR2 SMNVEV come from the germline V gene (reference sequence). V lost 8 bases and J lost 5; bases outside the gene matches: 8. CDR3 length: 15 residues.

The chain links TRBV21-1 to TRBJ2-7; the table's D gene call, TRBD2, was not cross checked with the DNA. TRBV21-1 is a known pseudogene. CDR3 size: 17 residues. CDR3 nucleotide sequence: TGTGCCAGCAGCAATCACACGGGGGTAGCGGGAGGGTACGAGCAGTACTTC. Amino acids: CASSNHTGVAGGYEQYF.